Listed below are T cell receptor beta chains from one sample, sequenced in a study of vaccination effects on CD4 cells after COVID-19. TCRdb's table, derived via immunoSEQ multiplex PCR, lists solely in-frame clones and lacks some. The sample has around 40,000 clones; roughly four fifths are singletons. These receptors have no identified antigens. The sequencing here drew on CD4+ T cells from PBMCs cultured with a peptide pool, taken before COVID-19 vaccination. All receptors come from a human donor who had a prior SARS-CoV-2 infection. The CDR3 runs from the conserved cysteine through the conserved F or W. The order of the fields is clone size, CDR3 length, V gene, J gene, D gene, CDR3 DNA, CDR3 protein. A D gene is named only where the DNA matches it firmly. Size values are once, few and many counts, or a class for expanded clones, and some rows have none.

clone size: .
CDR3 length: 16
V gene: TRBV7-9
J gene: TRBJ1-2
D gene: .
CDR3 DNA: TGTGCCAGCAGCTTAGGGGCAACTTTTACTAACTATGGCTACACCTTC
CDR3 protein: CASSLGATFTNYGYTF

clone size: .
CDR3 length: 15
V gene: TRBV21-1
J gene: TRBJ2-7
D gene: .
CDR3 DNA: TGTGCCAGCAGAATTTCCGGGACTAGGGCCTACGAGCAGTACTTC
CDR3 protein: CASRISGTRAYEQYF

clone size: .
CDR3 length: 13
V gene: TRBV2
J gene: TRBJ2-5
D gene: .
CDR3 DNA: TGTGCCAGCAGTGAAGGCCGGGACAATCGACGGTACTTC
CDR3 protein: CASSEGRDNRRYF

clone size: .
CDR3 length: 15
V gene: TRBV12-5
J gene: TRBJ1-6
D gene: .
CDR3 DNA: TGTGCTAGTGGTTTGGGTAGCGCCTATAATTCACCCCTCCACTTT
CDR3 protein: CASGLGSAYNSPLHF

clone size: few
CDR3 length: 16
V gene: TRBV5-8
J gene: TRBJ2-3
D gene: TRBD1
CDR3 DNA: TGTGCCAGCAGCTTCAATGACGACAGGGCGGCAGATACGCAGTATTTT
CDR3 protein: CASSFNDDRAADTQYF

clone size: .
CDR3 length: 14
V gene: TRBV6-5
J gene: TRBJ2-7
D gene: TRBD2
CDR3 DNA: TGTGCCAGCGGCGGTAGCGGGGGTTCCTACGAGCAGTACTTC
CDR3 protein: CASGGSGGSYEQYF

clone size: few
CDR3 length: 13
V gene: TRBV2
J gene: TRBJ1-2
D gene: TRBD1
CDR3 DNA: TGTGCCAGCATGGGGACAGGAAACTATGGCTACACCTTC
CDR3 protein: CASMGTGNYGYTF

clone size: .
CDR3 length: 12
V gene: TRBV3-1/TRBV3-2
J gene: TRBJ2-5
D gene: .
CDR3 DNA: TGTGCCAGCAGCCCTTATCGTGAGACCCAGTACTTC
CDR3 protein: CASSPYRETQYF

clone size: .
CDR3 length: 14
V gene: TRBV7-2
J gene: TRBJ2-3
D gene: .
CDR3 DNA: TGTGCCAGCAGCCTACAGTTTAGCACAGATACGCAGTATTTT
CDR3 protein: CASSLQFSTDTQYF

clone size: .
CDR3 length: 11
V gene: TRBV4-2
J gene: TRBJ1-1
D gene: .
CDR3 DNA: TGTGCCAGCAGGCGGAACACTGAAGCTTTCTTT
CDR3 protein: CASRRNTEAFF

clone size: .
CDR3 length: 14
V gene: TRBV10-3
J gene: TRBJ2-5
D gene: TRBD1
CDR3 DNA: TGTGCCATCAGTAGAAGACAGGGCGAGGAGACCCAGTACTTC
CDR3 protein: CAISRRQGEETQYF

clone size: .
CDR3 length: 11
V gene: TRBV5-4
J gene: TRBJ2-5
D gene: .
CDR3 DNA: TGTGCCAGCAGATACCAAGAGACCCAGTACTTC
CDR3 protein: CASRYQETQYF

clone size: .
CDR3 length: 15
V gene: TRBV7-7
J gene: TRBJ2-5
D gene: .
CDR3 DNA: TGTGCTAGCAGCCTAGGTCTTGGGGGCCGTGAGACCCAGTACTTC
CDR3 protein: CASSLGLGGRETQYF

clone size: .
CDR3 length: 14
V gene: TRBV6-5
J gene: TRBJ1-6
D gene: TRBD1
CDR3 DNA: TGTGCCAGCAGTTACTCGATGCGGGACAGGGCCCTCCACTTT
CDR3 protein: CASSYSMRDRALHF

clone size: .
CDR3 length: 15
V gene: TRBV6-2/TRBV6-3
J gene: TRBJ2-3
D gene: TRBD2
CDR3 DNA: TGTGCCAGCAGTTACGAAGCGGGAGGGCCAGATACGCAGTATTTT
CDR3 protein: CASSYEAGGPDTQYF

clone size: .
CDR3 length: 15
V gene: TRBV7-2
J gene: TRBJ2-2
D gene: .
CDR3 DNA: TGTGCCAGCAGCTTAGTGGGAGGTACCACCGGGGAGCTGTTTTTT
CDR3 protein: CASSLVGGTTGELFF

clone size: .
CDR3 length: 14
V gene: TRBV5-1
J gene: TRBJ2-4
D gene: TRBD1
CDR3 DNA: TGCGCCAGCAGCACATCGACAGGGGAAGGCATTCAGTACTTC
CDR3 protein: CASSTSTGEGIQYF

clone size: .
CDR3 length: 15
V gene: TRBV13
J gene: TRBJ2-7
D gene: .
CDR3 DNA: TGTGCCAGCAGCTCTGAGGGATTGCGATCCTACGAGCAGTACTTC
CDR3 protein: CASSSEGLRSYEQYF

clone size: .
CDR3 length: 13
V gene: TRBV19
J gene: TRBJ1-2
D gene: .
CDR3 DNA: TGTGCCAGTAGAAACCCAATTAACTATGGCTACACCTTC
CDR3 protein: CASRNPINYGYTF

clone size: .
CDR3 length: 12
V gene: TRBV7-6
J gene: TRBJ2-1
D gene: .
CDR3 DNA: TGTGCCAGCAGGGGAGGGGGGGATGAGCAGTTCTTC
CDR3 protein: CASRGGGDEQFF

clone size: few
CDR3 length: 13
V gene: TRBV3-1/TRBV3-2
J gene: TRBJ2-3
D gene: .
CDR3 DNA: TGTGCCAGCAGCCATGATCTTCCAGATACGCAGTATTTT
CDR3 protein: CASSHDLPDTQYF

clone size: .
CDR3 length: 14
V gene: TRBV3-1/TRBV3-2
J gene: TRBJ2-3
D gene: .
CDR3 DNA: TGTGCCAGCAGCCTAACTAGAGGGTGGGATACGCAGTATTTT
CDR3 protein: CASSLTRGWDTQYF

clone size: .
CDR3 length: 14
V gene: TRBV11-2
J gene: TRBJ2-7
D gene: .
CDR3 DNA: TGTGCCAGCAGCGCCCCGGGCAGGCCCTACGAGCAGTACTTC
CDR3 protein: CASSAPGRPYEQYF

clone size: .
CDR3 length: 16
V gene: TRBV7-2
J gene: TRBJ2-2
D gene: .
CDR3 DNA: TGTGCCAGCAGCTTAGGGCAAGCGGGCTCGGTTGGGGAGCTGTTTTTT
CDR3 protein: CASSLGQAGSVGELFF

clone size: few
CDR3 length: 14
V gene: TRBV2
J gene: TRBJ1-2
D gene: .
CDR3 DNA: TGTGCCAGCAGTGAATTAAGGATGAACTATGGCTACACCTTC
CDR3 protein: CASSELRMNYGYTF

clone size: .
CDR3 length: 17
V gene: TRBV25-1
J gene: TRBJ2-5
D gene: TRBD1
CDR3 DNA: TGTGCCAGCAGTGATCCCCCCGGGACAGCGTACCAAGAGACCCAGTACTTC
CDR3 protein: CASSDPPGTAYQETQYF

clone size: .
CDR3 length: 14
V gene: TRBV2
J gene: TRBJ1-2
D gene: .
CDR3 DNA: TGTGCCAGCAGTGCGGCCTGGCGGAACGTTGGCTACACCTTC
CDR3 protein: CASSAAWRNVGYTF

clone size: .
CDR3 length: 18
V gene: TRBV28
J gene: TRBJ2-3
D gene: .
CDR3 DNA: TGTGCCAGCAGCCCTCTGGGTACGGGGCAGCCTAGCACAGATACGCAGTATTTT
CDR3 protein: CASSPLGTGQPSTDTQYF

clone size: few
CDR3 length: 16
V gene: TRBV7-9
J gene: TRBJ1-3
D gene: .
CDR3 DNA: TGTGCCAGCAGCCAGAGGACAGCGCGCTCAGGAAACACCATATATTTT
CDR3 protein: CASSQRTARSGNTIYF

clone size: .
CDR3 length: 12
V gene: TRBV2
J gene: TRBJ2-7
D gene: .
CDR3 DNA: TGTGCCAGCAGTGTTCCGATCAACGAGCAGTACTTC
CDR3 protein: CASSVPINEQYF

clone size: once
CDR3 length: 14
V gene: TRBV3-1/TRBV3-2
J gene: TRBJ1-1
D gene: .
CDR3 DNA: TGTGCCAGCAGCCCCCGGGGGGGGGTCACTGAAGCTTTCTTT
CDR3 protein: CASSPRGGVTEAFF

clone size: few
CDR3 length: 16
V gene: TRBV6-2/TRBV6-3
J gene: TRBJ1-6
D gene: .
CDR3 DNA: TGTGCCAGCAGTTATTTTCCAGGAACCATCAATTCACCCCTCCACTTT
CDR3 protein: CASSYFPGTINSPLHF

clone size: .
CDR3 length: 16
V gene: TRBV4-3
J gene: TRBJ2-3
D gene: TRBD2
CDR3 DNA: TGCGCCAGCAGCCCGGACCTAGCGGGAGCCACAGATACGCAGTATTTT
CDR3 protein: CASSPDLAGATDTQYF

clone size: few
CDR3 length: 12
V gene: TRBV6-5
J gene: TRBJ1-2
D gene: .
CDR3 DNA: TGTGCCAGCAGTTACGGAGGCTATGGCTACACCTTC
CDR3 protein: CASSYGGYGYTF

clone size: .
CDR3 length: 13
V gene: TRBV7-2
J gene: TRBJ1-1
D gene: .
CDR3 DNA: TGTGCCAGCAGCTTAGTTGTTCAGGGTGAAGCTTTCTTT
CDR3 protein: CASSLVVQGEAFF

clone size: .
CDR3 length: 13
V gene: TRBV2
J gene: TRBJ1-2
D gene: TRBD1
CDR3 DNA: TGTGCCAGCAGTAAGCACAGGGGTTATGGCTACACCTTC
CDR3 protein: CASSKHRGYGYTF

clone size: .
CDR3 length: 14
V gene: TRBV5-8
J gene: TRBJ1-1
D gene: .
CDR3 DNA: TGTGCCAGCAGCGGAGGCTCGGGGAACACTGAAGCTTTCTTT
CDR3 protein: CASSGGSGNTEAFF

clone size: .
CDR3 length: 17
V gene: TRBV7-2
J gene: TRBJ2-1
D gene: TRBD2
CDR3 DNA: TGTGCCAGCAGCCCCCGGACTAGCGGGTACTCCTACAATGAGCAGTTCTTC
CDR3 protein: CASSPRTSGYSYNEQFF

clone size: .
CDR3 length: 14
V gene: TRBV6-5
J gene: TRBJ2-7
D gene: .
CDR3 DNA: TGTGCCTCCTCGATCGGGGCCCGGGGTCGGGAGCAGTACTTC
CDR3 protein: CASSIGARGREQYF

clone size: .
CDR3 length: 14
V gene: TRBV3-1/TRBV3-2
J gene: TRBJ1-3
D gene: .
CDR3 DNA: TGTGCCAGCAGCCTTGGGGGATCTGGAAACACCATATATTTT
CDR3 protein: CASSLGGSGNTIYF

clone size: .
CDR3 length: 15
V gene: TRBV5-4
J gene: TRBJ2-7
D gene: TRBD2
CDR3 DNA: TGTGCCAGCAGCTTAAGTACTAGCGGGAGGGCCTCGCAGTACTTC
CDR3 protein: CASSLSTSGRASQYF

clone size: .
CDR3 length: 16
V gene: TRBV7-8
J gene: TRBJ2-7
D gene: TRBD2
CDR3 DNA: TGTGCCAGCAGCGCGAATAGCGGGAGTGGGTCCTACGAGCAGTACTTC
CDR3 protein: CASSANSGSGSYEQYF

clone size: .
CDR3 length: 18
V gene: TRBV3-1/TRBV3-2
J gene: TRBJ2-1
D gene: TRBD2
CDR3 DNA: TGTGCCAGCAGCCTTGACTTTTTCGTTGGCGGGAGGGATGATGAGCAGTTCTTC
CDR3 protein: CASSLDFFVGGRDDEQFF

clone size: .
CDR3 length: 15
V gene: TRBV19
J gene: TRBJ2-2
D gene: .
CDR3 DNA: TGTGCCAGTCGCGTCCGAGGACAGTTCACCGGGGAGCTGTTTTTT
CDR3 protein: CASRVRGQFTGELFF

clone size: many
CDR3 length: 15
V gene: TRBV7-2
J gene: TRBJ2-1
D gene: .
CDR3 DNA: TGTGCCAGCAGCTTAGCAAAGACTAGCTACAATGAGCAGTTCTTC
CDR3 protein: CASSLAKTSYNEQFF

clone size: .
CDR3 length: 15
V gene: TRBV18
J gene: TRBJ1-1
D gene: TRBD1
CDR3 DNA: TGTGCCAGCTCCCAGAGGACAGGGGTGGACACTGAAGCTTTCTTT
CDR3 protein: CASSQRTGVDTEAFF

clone size: .
CDR3 length: 13
V gene: TRBV5-1
J gene: TRBJ1-2
D gene: .
CDR3 DNA: TGCGCCAGCAGCGAGGTAGCTAACTATGGCTACACCTTC
CDR3 protein: CASSEVANYGYTF

clone size: .
CDR3 length: 16
V gene: TRBV9
J gene: TRBJ2-3
D gene: .
CDR3 DNA: TGTGCCAGCAGCGCCCTCGGGGGACTCCTCACAGATACGCAGTATTTT
CDR3 protein: CASSALGGLLTDTQYF

clone size: once
CDR3 length: 15
V gene: TRBV7-2
J gene: TRBJ2-7
D gene: TRBD1
CDR3 DNA: TGTGCCAGCAGCTTCACCGGGACAGGTGGGGGCGAGCAGTACTTC
CDR3 protein: CASSFTGTGGGEQYF

clone size: .
CDR3 length: 16
V gene: TRBV6-1
J gene: TRBJ1-4
D gene: TRBD1
CDR3 DNA: TGTGCCAGCAGTGCCATAGGACAGGGCGGTAATGAAAAACTGTTTTTT
CDR3 protein: CASSAIGQGGNEKLFF

clone size: .
CDR3 length: 13
V gene: TRBV4-1
J gene: TRBJ2-1
D gene: .
CDR3 DNA: TGCGCCAGCAGCCAAGTGGGCCTCGGTGAGCAGTTCTTC
CDR3 protein: CASSQVGLGEQFF

clone size: .
CDR3 length: 15
V gene: TRBV7-3
J gene: TRBJ1-2
D gene: .
CDR3 DNA: TGTGCCAGCAGCCCCGGATCTGGGATTAACTATGGCTACACCTTC
CDR3 protein: CASSPGSGINYGYTF

clone size: .
CDR3 length: 14
V gene: TRBV5-1
J gene: TRBJ1-3
D gene: TRBD1
CDR3 DNA: TGCGCCAGCGCCACCGGGACAGATGGAAACACCATATATTTT
CDR3 protein: CASATGTDGNTIYF

clone size: .
CDR3 length: 14
V gene: TRBV21-1
J gene: TRBJ1-5
D gene: .
CDR3 DNA: TGTGCCAGCAGCAAAGGGGGGGTAGGTCAGCCCCAGCATTTT
CDR3 protein: CASSKGGVGQPQHF

clone size: .
CDR3 length: 13
V gene: TRBV19
J gene: TRBJ1-6
D gene: .
CDR3 DNA: TGTGCCAGTAGTATCCGAGCTAATTCACCCCTCCACTTT
CDR3 protein: CASSIRANSPLHF

clone size: .
CDR3 length: 13
V gene: TRBV5-1
J gene: TRBJ2-5
D gene: TRBD1
CDR3 DNA: TGCGCCAGCAGCAGGACAGGGATAGAGACCCAGTACTTC
CDR3 protein: CASSRTGIETQYF

clone size: .
CDR3 length: 14
V gene: TRBV6-6
J gene: TRBJ2-3
D gene: TRBD2
CDR3 DNA: TGTGCCAGCAGAGAGCGGGGGGGCCCAGATACGCAGTATTTT
CDR3 protein: CASRERGGPDTQYF

clone size: .
CDR3 length: 14
V gene: TRBV11-3
J gene: TRBJ2-7
D gene: TRBD1
CDR3 DNA: TGTGCCAGCAGCCGGGACAGAGAAATCTACGAGCAGTACTTC
CDR3 protein: CASSRDREIYEQYF

clone size: .
CDR3 length: 15
V gene: TRBV4-3
J gene: TRBJ2-7
D gene: .
CDR3 DNA: TGCGCCAGCAGCCAAGAGCTAGCGCCGACCTACGAGCAGTACTTC
CDR3 protein: CASSQELAPTYEQYF